This paragraph reports one TCR beta chain. The entry originates in a study of metastatic and nonmetastatic thyroid tumors. The J segment lost 3 bases and the V segment lost 0 bases, leaving 3 bases of the junction unmatched. The CDR3 length is 15 residues. The germline V gene encodes CDR1 MNHEY and CDR2 SVGEGT. In the original processing: Across clinicopathological groups, CDR3 differences served as the basis for building a distant-metastasis classifier for papillary thyroid cancer. TCRdb re-clonotyped the PCR reads via MiXCR. The V and J calls, along with clone size, are taken from TCRdb and not from the paper's own processing. The table lists 15,000 to 18,000 clones, less than 4% of them singletons, with about 25% in the top ten. The entire patient cohort was treatment-naive prior to thyroid surgery.

V and J are TRBV6-2 or TRBV6-3 and TRBJ1-1, with 8 nucleotides matching TRBD1. Sequencing was carried out using tumor tissue. The receptor was derived from a female donor with papillary thyroid cancer or a benign thyroid nodule (not recorded which). Some clones in this sample may be carry-over from other donors' samples. The DNA of the CDR3 is TGTGCCAGCAGTTACTCCGGACAGGGTGACACTGAAGCTTTCTTT. Translated, it gives CASSYSGQGDTEAFF.